This TCR beta chain appears in the sequencing data of a study of low-dose radiotherapy and immunotherapy resistance in tumors. Study in general: In Cohort 2, 1 Gy per fraction was delivered every two weeks, for a total of 13 Gy over 26 weeks.

With 6 bases clipped from V and 0 bases from J, the junction kept 4 bases outside the gene matches. Germline lookup yields CDR1 MDHEN and CDR2 SYDVKM. The CDR3 loop spans 16 amino acids. The time point: after trial treatment. The treatment here: LDRT plus nivolumab, ipilimumab, low-dose cyclophosphamide and aspirin (RACIN trial). The donors' treatment consisted of nivolumab, ipilimumab, aspirin, low-dose cyclophosphamide and low-dose radiotherapy. This clonotype appeared many times. Priming of first-strand cDNA relied on TRAV- and TRBV-specific primers (covering alpha and beta chains). For amplifying TCRs, the PCR ran for roughly 20 cycles with Phusion, which was used together with a constant-region primer and the adapter on the V primers. One entry per CDR3 protein results from TCRdb running MiXCR on the reads. The sample contains 80,000 or so distinct CDR3 sequences, around 17% of which appear only once.

The sequencing here drew on PBMCs, taken after low-dose radiotherapy plus immunotherapy. This chain joins TRBV28 and TRBJ2-6, with 8 bases matching TRBD1. The receptor was derived from a male donor with prostate cancer. The CDR3 DNA is TGTGCCAGCAGATCAGGGGGCAACTCTGGGGCCAACGTCCTGACTTTC. As protein: CASRSGGNSGANVLTF.